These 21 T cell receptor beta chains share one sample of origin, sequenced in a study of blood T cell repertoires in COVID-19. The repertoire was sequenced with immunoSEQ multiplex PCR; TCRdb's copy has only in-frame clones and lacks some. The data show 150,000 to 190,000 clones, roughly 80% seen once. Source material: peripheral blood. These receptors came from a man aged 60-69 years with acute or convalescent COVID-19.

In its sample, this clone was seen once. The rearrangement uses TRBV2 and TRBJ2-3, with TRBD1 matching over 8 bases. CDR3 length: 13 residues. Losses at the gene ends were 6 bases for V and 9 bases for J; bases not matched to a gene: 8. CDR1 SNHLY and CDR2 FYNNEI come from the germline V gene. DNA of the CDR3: TGTGCCAGCAGCGCGACAGGGGTGAGCACGCAGTATTTT. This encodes CASSATGVSTQYF.

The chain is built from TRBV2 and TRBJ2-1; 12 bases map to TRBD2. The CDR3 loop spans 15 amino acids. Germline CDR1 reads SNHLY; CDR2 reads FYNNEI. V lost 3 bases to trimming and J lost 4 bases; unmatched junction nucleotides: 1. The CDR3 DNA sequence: TGTGCCAGCAGTGACCTAGCGGGGGGGTACAATGAGCAGTTCTTC. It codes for CASSDLAGGYNEQFF.

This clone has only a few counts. The CDR3, as DNA: TGTGCCAGCAGCCGAACTAATCAGCCCCAGCATTTT. As protein: CASSRTNQPQHF. The rearrangement links TRBV5-6 to TRBJ1-5; D is unresolved. The CDR3 covers 12 residues. V dropped 4 bases and J dropped 4 bases, with 6 bases sitting between them. CDR1 is SGHDT and CDR2 is YYEEEE in the germline V gene. Complete variable domain (other parts from reference TRBV5-6 and TRBJ1-5): DAGVTQSPTHLIKTRGQQVTLRCSPKSGHDTVSWYQQALGQGPQFIFQYYEEEERQRGNFPDRFSGHQFPNYSSELNVNALLLGDSALYLCASSRTNQPQHFGDGTRLSIL.

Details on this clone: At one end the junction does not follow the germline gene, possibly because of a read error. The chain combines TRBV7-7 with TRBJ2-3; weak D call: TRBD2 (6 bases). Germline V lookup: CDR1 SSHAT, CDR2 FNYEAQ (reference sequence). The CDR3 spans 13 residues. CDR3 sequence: CASSEGLPDTQYF. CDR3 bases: TGTGCTAGCAGCGAGGGACTTCCAGATACGCAGTATTTT. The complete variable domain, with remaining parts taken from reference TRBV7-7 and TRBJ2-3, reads GAGVSQSPRYKVTKRGQDVTLRCDPISSHATLYWYQQALGQGPEFLTYFNYEAQPDKSGLPSDRFSAERPEGSISTLTIQRTEQRDSAMYRCASSEGLPDTQYFGPGTRLTVL.

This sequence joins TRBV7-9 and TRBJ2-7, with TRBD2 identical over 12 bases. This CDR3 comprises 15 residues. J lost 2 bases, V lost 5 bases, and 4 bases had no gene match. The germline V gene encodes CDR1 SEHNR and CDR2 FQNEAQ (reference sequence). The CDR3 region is CASSPGLAGTYEQYF. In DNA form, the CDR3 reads TGTGCCAGCAGCCCAGGACTAGCGGGAACCTACGAGCAGTACTTC.

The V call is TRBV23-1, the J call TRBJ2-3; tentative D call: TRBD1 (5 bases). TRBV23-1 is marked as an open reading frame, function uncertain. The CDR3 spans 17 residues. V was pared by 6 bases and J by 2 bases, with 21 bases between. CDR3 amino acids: CASSPATPTGPTDTQYF. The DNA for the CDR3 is TGCGCCAGCAGCCCAGCTACGCCCACAGGCCCCACAGATACGCAGTATTTT.

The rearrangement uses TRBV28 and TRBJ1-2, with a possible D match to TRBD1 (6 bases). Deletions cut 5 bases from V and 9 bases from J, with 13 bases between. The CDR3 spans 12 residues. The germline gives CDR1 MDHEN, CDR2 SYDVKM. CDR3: CASSPRQVRYTF. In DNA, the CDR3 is TGTGCCAGCAGTCCAAGACAGGTCCGCTACACCTTC.

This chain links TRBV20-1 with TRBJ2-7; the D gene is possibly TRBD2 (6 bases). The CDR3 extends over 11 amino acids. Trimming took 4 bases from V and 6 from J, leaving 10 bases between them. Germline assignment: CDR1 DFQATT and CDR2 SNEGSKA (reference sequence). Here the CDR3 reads CSAMWGLEQYF. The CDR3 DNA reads TGCAGTGCTATGTGGGGACTCGAGCAGTACTTC.

CDR3 coding DNA: TGCAGCGTTGAAGAGGACAGGGGGCGGATCGGTACGCAGTATTTT. Its translation: CSVEEDRGRIGTQYF. The chain has TRBV29-1 and TRBJ2-3, with 11 bases fitting TRBD1. V trimming: 0 bases; J trimming: 8 bases; junction bases outside the gene matches: 7. Looked up from germline, CDR1 is SQVTM and CDR2 is ANQGSEA. CDR3 length: 15 amino acids.

CDR3 region: CASSLTGDYGYTF. CDR3 nucleotide sequence: TGTGCCAGCAGCTTGACAGGGGACTATGGCTACACCTTC. This chain connects TRBV7-2 to TRBJ1-2, with TRBD1 identical over 8 bases. Germline assignment: CDR1 SGHTA and CDR2 FQGNSA. V lost 3 bases, J lost 3 bases, and 0 bases stayed unmatched. The CDR3 has 13 amino acids.

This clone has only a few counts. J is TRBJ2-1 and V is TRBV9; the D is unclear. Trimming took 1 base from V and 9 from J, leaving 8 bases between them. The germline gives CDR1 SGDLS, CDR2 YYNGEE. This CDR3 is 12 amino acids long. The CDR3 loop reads CASSVSTVEQFF. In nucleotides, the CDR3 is TGTGCCAGCAGCGTAAGTACTGTTGAGCAGTTCTTC.

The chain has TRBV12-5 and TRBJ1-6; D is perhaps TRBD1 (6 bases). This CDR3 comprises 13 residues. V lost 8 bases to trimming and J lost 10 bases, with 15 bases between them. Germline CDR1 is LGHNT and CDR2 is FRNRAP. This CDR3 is CASTLGAKSPLHF. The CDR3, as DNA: TGTGCTAGTACCCTGGGGGCCAAATCACCCCTCCACTTT.

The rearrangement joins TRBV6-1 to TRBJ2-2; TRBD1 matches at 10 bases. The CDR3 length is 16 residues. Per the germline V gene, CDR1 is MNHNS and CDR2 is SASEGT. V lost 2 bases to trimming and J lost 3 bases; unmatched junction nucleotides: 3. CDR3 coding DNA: TGTGCCAGCAGTGAACGGACAGGGGGTTACACCGGGGAGCTGTTTTTT. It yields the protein CASSERTGGYTGELFF.

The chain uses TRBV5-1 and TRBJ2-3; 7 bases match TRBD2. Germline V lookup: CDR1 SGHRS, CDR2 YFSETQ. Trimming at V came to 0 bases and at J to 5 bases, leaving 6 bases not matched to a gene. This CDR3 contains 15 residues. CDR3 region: CASSLGRGGLDTQYF. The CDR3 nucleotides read TGCGCCAGCAGCTTGGGAAGGGGAGGGCTAGATACGCAGTATTTT. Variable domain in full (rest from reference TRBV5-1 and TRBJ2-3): KAGVTQTPRYLIKTRGQQVTLSCSPISGHRSVSWYQQTPGQGLQFLFEYFSETQRNKGNFPGRFSGRQFSNSRSEMNVSTLELGDSALYLCASSLGRGGLDTQYFGPGTRLTVL.

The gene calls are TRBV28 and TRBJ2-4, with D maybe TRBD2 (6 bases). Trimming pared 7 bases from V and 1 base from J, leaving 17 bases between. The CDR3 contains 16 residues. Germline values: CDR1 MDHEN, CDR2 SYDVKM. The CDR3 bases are TGTGCCAGCACCCCGCGGGGCGAGATGGCCAAAAACATTCAGTACTTC. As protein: CASTPRGEMAKNIQYF.

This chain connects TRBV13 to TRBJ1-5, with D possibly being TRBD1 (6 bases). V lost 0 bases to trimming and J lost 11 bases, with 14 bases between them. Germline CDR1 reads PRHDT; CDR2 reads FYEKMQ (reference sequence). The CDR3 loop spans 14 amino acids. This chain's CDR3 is CASSLGPGTKAQHF. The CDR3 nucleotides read TGTGCCAGCAGCTTAGGTCCCGGGACAAAGGCCCAGCATTTT.

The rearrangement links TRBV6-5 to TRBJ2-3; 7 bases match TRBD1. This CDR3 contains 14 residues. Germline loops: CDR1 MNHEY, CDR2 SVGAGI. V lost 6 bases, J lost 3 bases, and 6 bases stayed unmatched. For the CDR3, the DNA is TGTGCCAGCAGGGCCAGACAGGGAACAGATACGCAGTATTTT. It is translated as CASRARQGTDTQYF.

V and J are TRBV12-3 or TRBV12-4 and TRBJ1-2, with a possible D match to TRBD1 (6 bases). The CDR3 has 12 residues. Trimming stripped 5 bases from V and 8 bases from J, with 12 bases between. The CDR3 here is CASSTGLRGYTF. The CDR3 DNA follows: TGTGCCAGCAGTACAGGGCTCCGGGGCTACACCTTC.

This CDR3 is CSVEDRGQGSQYF. The CDR3 coding sequence is TGCAGCGTTGAAGATCGGGGACAGGGAAGTCAGTACTTC. This chain connects TRBV29-1 to TRBJ2-7, with TRBD1 identical over 9 bases. Germline CDR1 is SQVTM and CDR2 is ANQGSEA. V dropped 0 bases and J dropped 10; count of bases not matched to a gene: 7. There are 13 residues in the CDR3.

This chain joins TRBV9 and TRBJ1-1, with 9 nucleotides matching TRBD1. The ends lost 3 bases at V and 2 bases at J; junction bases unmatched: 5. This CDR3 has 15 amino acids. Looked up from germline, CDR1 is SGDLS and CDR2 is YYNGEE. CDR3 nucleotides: TGTGCCAGCAGCGGCCCAACAGGGGGCAACACTGAAGCTTTCTTT. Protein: CASSGPTGGNTEAFF.

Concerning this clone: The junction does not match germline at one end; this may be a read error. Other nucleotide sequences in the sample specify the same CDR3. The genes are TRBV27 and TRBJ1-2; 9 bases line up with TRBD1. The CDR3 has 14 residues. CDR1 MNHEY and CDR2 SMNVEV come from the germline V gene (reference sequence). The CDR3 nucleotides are TGTGCCAGCAGTTTTCAAGGGACAGGGAATGGCTACACCTTT. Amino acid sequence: CASSFQGTGNGYTF.